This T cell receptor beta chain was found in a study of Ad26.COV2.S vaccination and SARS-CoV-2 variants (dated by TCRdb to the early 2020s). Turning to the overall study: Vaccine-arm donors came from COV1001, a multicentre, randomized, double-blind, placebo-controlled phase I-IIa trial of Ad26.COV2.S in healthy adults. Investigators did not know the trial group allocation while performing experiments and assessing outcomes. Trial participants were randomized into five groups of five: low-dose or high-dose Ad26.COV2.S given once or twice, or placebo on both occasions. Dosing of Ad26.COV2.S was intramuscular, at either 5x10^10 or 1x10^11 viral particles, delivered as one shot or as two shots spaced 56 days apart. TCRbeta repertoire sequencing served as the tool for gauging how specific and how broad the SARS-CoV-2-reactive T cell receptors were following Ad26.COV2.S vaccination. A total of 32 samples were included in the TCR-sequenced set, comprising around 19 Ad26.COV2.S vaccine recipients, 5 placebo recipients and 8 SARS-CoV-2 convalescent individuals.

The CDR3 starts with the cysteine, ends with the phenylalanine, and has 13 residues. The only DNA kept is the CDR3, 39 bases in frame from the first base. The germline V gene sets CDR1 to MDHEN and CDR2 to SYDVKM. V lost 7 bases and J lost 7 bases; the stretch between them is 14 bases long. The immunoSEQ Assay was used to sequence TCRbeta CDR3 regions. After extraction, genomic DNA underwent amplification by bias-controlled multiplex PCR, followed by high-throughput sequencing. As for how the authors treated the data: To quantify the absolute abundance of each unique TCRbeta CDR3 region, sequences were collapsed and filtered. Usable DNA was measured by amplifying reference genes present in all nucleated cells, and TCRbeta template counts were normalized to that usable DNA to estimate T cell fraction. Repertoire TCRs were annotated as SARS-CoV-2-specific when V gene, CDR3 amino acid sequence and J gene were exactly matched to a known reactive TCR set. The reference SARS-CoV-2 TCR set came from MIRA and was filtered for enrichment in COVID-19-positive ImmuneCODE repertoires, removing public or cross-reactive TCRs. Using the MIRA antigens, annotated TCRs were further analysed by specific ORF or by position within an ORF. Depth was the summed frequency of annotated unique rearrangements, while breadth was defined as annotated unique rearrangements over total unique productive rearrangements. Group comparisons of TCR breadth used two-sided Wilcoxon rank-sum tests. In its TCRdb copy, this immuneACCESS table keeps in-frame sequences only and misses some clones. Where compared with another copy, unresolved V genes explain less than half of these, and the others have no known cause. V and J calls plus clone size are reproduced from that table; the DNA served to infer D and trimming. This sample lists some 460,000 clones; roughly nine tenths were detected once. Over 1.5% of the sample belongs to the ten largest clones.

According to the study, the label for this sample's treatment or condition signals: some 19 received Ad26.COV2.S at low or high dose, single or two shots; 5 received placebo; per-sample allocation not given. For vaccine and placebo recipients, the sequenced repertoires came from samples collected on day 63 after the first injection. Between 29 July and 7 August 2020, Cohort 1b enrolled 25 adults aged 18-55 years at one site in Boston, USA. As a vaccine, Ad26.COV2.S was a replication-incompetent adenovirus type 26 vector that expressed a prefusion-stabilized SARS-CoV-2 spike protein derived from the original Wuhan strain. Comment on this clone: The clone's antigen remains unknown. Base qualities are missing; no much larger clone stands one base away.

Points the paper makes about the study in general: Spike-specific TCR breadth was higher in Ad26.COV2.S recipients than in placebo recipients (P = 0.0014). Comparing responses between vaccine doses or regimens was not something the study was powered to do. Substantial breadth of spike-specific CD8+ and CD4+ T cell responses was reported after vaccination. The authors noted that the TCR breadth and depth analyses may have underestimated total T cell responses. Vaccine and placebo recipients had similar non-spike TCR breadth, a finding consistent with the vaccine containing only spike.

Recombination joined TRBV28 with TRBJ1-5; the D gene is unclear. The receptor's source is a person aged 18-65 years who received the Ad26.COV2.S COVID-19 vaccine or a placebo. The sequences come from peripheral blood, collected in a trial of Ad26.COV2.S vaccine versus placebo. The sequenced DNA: TGTGCCAGCACCAGGATGGCCGGGCAGCCCCAGCATTTT. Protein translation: CASTRMAGQPQHF.